One sample yielded the 28 T cell receptor beta chains listed below, sequenced in a study of blood T cell repertoires in COVID-19 (TCRdb year 2020). Receptor libraries were prepared by the immunoSEQ multiplex PCR assay. What TCRdb holds here is the immuneACCESS table cut down to in-frame rearrangements. Part of the clones is not present; checked against another copy, under half of the missing clones reflect an unresolved V gene, and the others are unexplained. Across this sample there are 300,000 to 400,000 clones, with over 75% seen only once. The ten largest clones add up to about 1% of the sample. Sequenced: PBMCs or T cells enriched from blood (not recorded which). These receptors were obtained from a man aged 18 to 29 who had recovered from COVID-19.

V gene TRBV7-2 combines with J gene TRBJ1-1; D is possibly TRBD1 (6 bases). The CDR3 extends over 13 amino acids. V dropped 3 bases and J dropped 3 bases, with 8 bases sitting between them. In germline, CDR1 is SGHTA, CDR2 FQGNSA. The CDR3 region is CASSFGGYTEAFF. The CDR3 nucleotides are TGTGCCAGCAGCTTTGGGGGCTACACTGAAGCTTTCTTT.

The chain joins TRBV5-1 to TRBJ2-7; TRBD1 might be the D (6 bases). The length of the CDR3 is 15 residues. The germline gives CDR1 SGHRS, CDR2 YFSETQ. The V and J ends lost 5 bases and 4 bases respectively, with 19 bases between them. CDR3 protein: CASRPDSTNIYEQYF. The CDR3 nucleotides read TGCGCCAGCAGACCGGACAGCACAAACATATACGAGCAGTACTTC.

The chain has TRBV7-9 and TRBJ2-7; 7 nucleotides agree with TRBD2. The germline gives CDR1 SEHNR, CDR2 FQNEAQ (reference sequence). This CDR3 is built from 13 residues. The trim removed 5 bases at V and 4 bases at J, leaving 5 bases unmatched. The CDR3 DNA follows: TGTGCCAGCAGCCGAAGGGACTATTACGAGCAGTACTTC. It is translated as CASSRRDYYEQYF.

This clone was counted only a few times. The chain is built from TRBV18 and TRBJ1-2, with D perhaps matching TRBD1 (6 bases). Looked up from germline, CDR1 is KGHSH and CDR2 is LQKENI. CDR3 size: 15 residues. V lost 3 bases and J lost 5, with 16 bases in between. CDR3 protein: CASSPGAGTEYGYTF. In nucleotides, the CDR3 is TGTGCCAGCTCACCGGGGGCCGGGACGGAATATGGCTACACCTTC.

The rearrangement uses TRBV7-3 and TRBJ1-1; a possible D gene is TRBD1 (6 bases). Looked up from germline, CDR1 is SGHTA and CDR2 is FQGTGA. This CDR3 has 13 residues. The V and J ends lost 4 bases and 1 base respectively, with 7 bases between them. The CDR3 here is CASSSGQNTEAFF. The DNA for the CDR3 is TGTGCCAGCAGCTCGGGACAGAACACTGAAGCTTTCTTT.

In regard to this clone: Mismatch with germline at one junction end may stem from a read error. The J gene is TRBJ2-7, the V gene TRBV6-5, with unresolved D. CDR1 is MNHEY, CDR2 SVGAGI, per germline. This CDR3 spans 11 amino acids. In DNA form, the CDR3 reads TGTGCCAGCAGTAACTCCGGGGAGCAGTACTTC. This translates into CASSNSGEQYF.

The rearrangement uses TRBV15 and TRBJ1-1; no clear D gene. Germline CDR1 is LNHNV and CDR2 is YYDKDF (reference sequence). With 0 bases removed from V and 1 base from J, the gap between germline ends came to 9 bases. The CDR3 sequence is 15 residues long. The CDR3 sequence: CATSRDRQENTEAFF. The CDR3 DNA reads TGTGCCACCAGCAGAGATCGGCAGGAGAACACTGAAGCTTTCTTT.

Concerning this clone itself: The junction does not match germline at one end; this may be a read error. The chain couples TRBV30 to TRBJ2-7; a possible D gene is TRBD2 (7 bases). The CDR3 extends over 14 amino acids. Germline V gene data show CDR1 as GTSNPN and CDR2 as SVGIG (reference sequence). The CDR3 protein is CAGRGVSGHYEQYF. CDR3 coding DNA: TGTGCCGGGAGGGGGGTTAGCGGACACTACGAGCAGTACTTC. The full variable domain, completed using reference TRBV30 and TRBJ2-7, is SQTIHQWPATLVQPVGSPLSLECTVEGTSNPNLYWYRQAAGRGLQLLFYSVGIGQISSEVPQNLSASRPQDRQFILSSKKLLLSDSGFYLCAGRGVSGHYEQYFGPGTRLTVT.

The V and J genes are TRBV5-4 and TRBJ1-6; 8 positions agree with TRBD1. The germline V gene encodes CDR1 SGHNT and CDR2 YYREEE (reference sequence). The length of the CDR3 is 14 residues. Trimming took 9 bases from V and 7 from J; bases not matched to a gene: 9. The CDR3 here is CATFQGAYNSPLHF. The DNA for the CDR3 is TGTGCCACATTTCAGGGGGCATACAATTCACCCCTCCACTTT. The full variable domain, in which reference TRBV5-4 and TRBJ1-6 provide the parts outside the CDR3, is ETGVTQSPTHLIKTRGQQVTLRCSSQSGHNTVSWYQQALGQGPQFIFQYYREEENGRGNFPPRFSGLQFPNYSSELNVNALELDDSALYLCATFQGAYNSPLHFGNGTRLTVT.

This chain uses TRBV3-1 (or the pseudogene TRBV3-2) with TRBJ1-1, with TRBD1 as a possible D gene (5 bases). The CDR3 spans 13 residues. V was shortened by 6 bases and J by 1 base, with 9 bases between the two germline ends. CDR1 and CDR2 from the germline V gene are LGHDT and YNNKEL (reference sequence). The CDR3 here is CASRYQGNTEAFF. The CDR3 region has the DNA TGTGCCAGCAGATACCAGGGGAACACTGAAGCTTTCTTT.

This chain connects TRBV2 to TRBJ1-2; the match to TRBD1 covers 10 bases. V lost 5 bases, J lost 4 bases, and 7 bases stayed unmatched. The CDR3 runs 15 residues. Germline lookup yields CDR1 SNHLY and CDR2 FYNNEI. The CDR3: CASSLTRDRGYGYTF. The CDR3 DNA reads TGTGCCAGCAGTCTCACCCGGGACAGGGGCTATGGCTACACCTTC.

This clone was seen a handful of times. The chain employs TRBV11-2 and TRBJ1-1; 8 nucleotides match TRBD1. This CDR3 spans 16 amino acids. The V segment lost 5 bases and the J segment 4 bases; nucleotides outside the gene matches: 12. Germline CDR1 is SGHAT and CDR2 is FQNNGV. CDR3 nucleotide sequence: TGTGCCAGCAGCCTGTCAGGGGGCGTCAGTAGCACTGAAGCTTTCTTT. As protein: CASSLSGGVSSTEAFF.

This sequence joins TRBV11-2 and TRBJ2-7; the D gene is possibly TRBD2 (5 bases). Germline V gene sequence: CDR1 SGHAT, CDR2 FQNNGV. Trimming cost V 5 bases and J 6 bases, with 20 bases left between them. This CDR3 region has 15 residues. The CDR3 sequence is CASSQLRGRTLEQYF. For the CDR3, the DNA is TGTGCCAGCAGCCAATTGAGAGGAAGGACTCTCGAGCAGTACTTC.

The V and J genes are TRBV24-1 and TRBJ2-1; TRBD1 aligns across 10 bases. Germline CDR1 and CDR2: KGHDR and SFDVKD. Losses at the gene ends were 4 bases for V and 10 bases for J; bases not matched to a gene: 9. This CDR3 is 15 amino acids long. The CDR3 protein is CATSEPGTGVEEQFF. CDR3 bases: TGTGCCACCAGTGAGCCTGGGACAGGGGTTGAAGAGCAGTTCTTC.

The V and J genes are TRBV23-1 and TRBJ2-2; TRBD2 agrees at 11 bases. TRBV23-1 falls under the ORF class, with uncertain function. This CDR3 region has 21 residues. V lost 0 bases and J lost 2; bases outside the gene matches: 14. The CDR3 here is CASSQSSTFSGRAPNTGELFF. Here the CDR3 DNA reads TGCGCCAGCAGTCAATCCTCCACGTTTAGCGGGAGGGCCCCAAACACCGGGGAGCTGTTTTTT.

V and J are TRBV6-5 and TRBJ2-7; 7 positions agree with TRBD1. The V and J ends lost 2 bases and 0 bases, in that order; junction bases with no gene match: 1. The CDR3 has 14 amino acids. The germline V gene encodes CDR1 MNHEY and CDR2 SVGAGI. The DNA for the CDR3 is TGTGCCAGCAGTTACGGGGACAGCTCCTACGAGCAGTACTTC. It specifies CASSYGDSSYEQYF.

This chain connects TRBV10-3 to TRBJ1-4; a weak D match, TRBD1 (6 bases). Trimming shortened V by 5 bases and J by 2 bases, and 9 bases separated the two germline ends. The length of the CDR3 is 14 residues. Looked up from germline, CDR1 is ENHRY and CDR2 is SYGVKD. The chain's CDR3 is CAISKDSTNEKLFF. The CDR3 bases are TGTGCCATCAGTAAGGACAGTACTAATGAAAAACTGTTTTTT.

The chain joins TRBV28 to TRBJ1-4; D perhaps matches TRBD1 (6 bases). Per the germline V gene, CDR1 is MDHEN and CDR2 is SYDVKM. The CDR3 sequence is 17 residues long. V shed 5 bases and J shed 5 bases, with 21 bases lying between them. DNA for the CDR3: TGTGCCAGCAGTAACCTCCCGGGACAAGAAGAAAATGAAAAACTGTTTTTT. Protein product: CASSNLPGQEENEKLFF. The full variable domain, rest sourced from reference TRBV28 and TRBJ1-4, is DVKVTQSSRYLVKRTGEKVFLECVQDMDHENMFWYRQDPGLGLRLIYFSYDVKMKEKGDIPEGYSVSREKKERFSLILESASTNQTSMYLCASSNLPGQEENEKLFFGSGTQLSVL.

Turning to this clone: The junction does not match germline at one end; this may be a read error. The chain recombines TRBV4-1 with TRBJ1-5, with D unclear. The CDR3 has 13 residues. Germline loops: CDR1 MGHRA, CDR2 YSYEKL. The CDR3 coding sequence is TGCGCCAGCAGCCAAGTTGAGACATCGTTATCGTATTTT. It encodes CASSQVETSLSYF.

This clone showed up just once. The chain links TRBV27 to TRBJ1-2; a possible D gene is TRBD1 (5 bases). The ends were cut back, 3 bases at V and 11 bases at J, with 19 bases in the middle. Per the germline V gene, CDR1 is MNHEY and CDR2 is SMNVEV (reference sequence). The CDR3 is made up of 14 amino acids. CDR3 region: CASSFLGTAAGYTF. In nucleotides, the CDR3 is TGTGCCAGCAGTTTCCTCGGGACGGCGGCGGGGTACACCTTC.

This chain uses TRBV18 with TRBJ1-5; TRBD1 matches at 7 bases. J was trimmed by 6 bases and V by 1 base; bases with no gene match: 12. There are 17 residues in the CDR3. Germline CDR1 reads KGHSH; CDR2 reads LQKENI. The CDR3 is CASSPREVKGAGQPQHF. CDR3 DNA: TGTGCCAGCTCACCACGGGAGGTAAAGGGGGCGGGTCAGCCCCAGCATTTT.

The chain couples TRBV19 to TRBJ2-3; D is possibly TRBD2 (5 bases). The CDR3 spans 13 residues. V was shortened by 6 bases and J by 8 bases, with 15 bases between the two germline ends. Germline CDR1 and CDR2: LNHDA and SQIVND (reference sequence). The CDR3 DNA is TGTGCCAGTAGGGCGGCTAGCCTGGCTACGCAGTATTTT. This encodes CASRAASLATQYF.

V is TRBV20-1 and J is TRBJ2-4, with 15 bases lining up with TRBD2. The CDR3 contains 21 residues. Germline CDR1 reads DFQATT; CDR2 reads SNEGSKA (reference sequence). V was clipped by 5 bases and J by 3 bases; unmatched bases: 20. The CDR3 sequence: CSAGGRAGLAGGLSDKNIQYF. CDR3 sequence (DNA): TGCAGTGCTGGTGGGAGGGCAGGACTAGCGGGGGGGCTGAGTGACAAAAACATTCAGTACTTC.

The sample holds one count of this clone. The CDR3 loop reads CASSPSGEDEQFF. The CDR3 bases are TGTGCCAGCAGCCCGAGCGGGGAGGATGAGCAGTTCTTC. This chain joins TRBV11-2 and TRBJ2-1; TRBD2 matches 7 bases. With V trimmed by 5 bases and J by 8 bases, 6 bases remained unmatched. This CDR3 comprises 13 residues. Germline V gene data show CDR1 as SGHAT and CDR2 as FQNNGV.

The chain combines TRBV6-2 or TRBV6-3 with TRBJ1-5; weak D call: TRBD1 (5 bases). Germline CDR1 is MNHEY and CDR2 is SVGEGT. The CDR3 contains 15 residues. V was trimmed by 0 bases and J by 7 bases, leaving 13 bases between them. The CDR3 sequence is CASSYSRGLGQPQHF. The DNA of the CDR3 is TGTGCCAGCAGTTACTCGCGGGGGTTGGGACAGCCCCAGCATTTT.

This clone was seen just once. This chain connects TRBV10-3 to TRBJ2-5; 8 bases are a match to TRBD1. V lost 6 bases, J lost 2 bases, and 2 bases stayed unmatched. This CDR3 region has 13 residues. The germline V gene has CDR1 ENHRY and CDR2 SYGVKD. The CDR3 is CAIRDREQETQYF. The CDR3 coding sequence is TGTGCCATCAGGGACAGGGAGCAAGAGACCCAGTACTTC.

V gene TRBV4-1 combines with J gene TRBJ2-7, with D possibly matching TRBD1 (6 bases). Germline V gives CDR1 MGHRA, CDR2 YSYEKL. Deletions cut 0 bases from V and 2 bases from J, with 8 bases between. This CDR3 contains 14 residues. The CDR3 sequence: CASSQETGTYEQYF. The DNA for the CDR3 is TGCGCCAGCAGCCAAGAGACAGGCACCTACGAGCAGTACTTC.

V usage is TRBV19 and J usage is TRBJ1-6, with 10 bases lining up with TRBD1. V was pared by 5 bases and J by 10 bases, with 5 bases of the junction left unmatched. The CDR3 runs 14 residues. Per the germline V gene, CDR1 is LNHDA and CDR2 is SQIVND (reference sequence). The CDR3 here is CASSAGQGGSPLHF. CDR3 coding DNA: TGTGCCAGTAGTGCTGGACAGGGGGGGTCACCCCTCCACTTT.